This TCR beta chain was documented in a study of memory CD4+ T cells and cytomegalovirus serostatus. TCRdb's copy holds only in-frame clones and misses some; the assay was immunoSEQ multiplex PCR. Of 40,000 to 50,000 clones in the sample, more than 65% were seen once. Single viable CD3+CD4+CD8-CD45RO+ cells were sorted as the memory CD4+ T cells. This CDR3 has 17 residues. Trimming cost V 3 bases and J 4 bases; bases outside gene matches: 7. Germline lookup yields CDR1 SGHDT and CDR2 YYEEEE. The sample was memory CD4+ T cells from blood. The chain joins TRBV5-6 to TRBJ2-5; 15 bases line up with TRBD2. The receptor comes from an adult in good health and CMV-seronegative. CDR3 residues: CASSSGLAGGPRETQYF. As DNA, the CDR3 is TGTGCCAGCAGCTCCGGACTAGCGGGGGGGCCCCGAGAGACCCAGTACTTC.